This T cell receptor beta chain was documented in a study of shared clonotypes between healthy human individuals. Whole-study results and caveats: For sorted subsets, rarefaction showed incomplete sequencing despite large depth. Non-shared clonotypes showed lower generation probabilities than clonotypes common to all four donors.

Comments on this clone: What it binds is unknown.

None of the donors, who were healthy HIV-negative adults, had recently had acute infections or vaccinations. Measured with immunoSEQ multiplex PCR; TCRdb has only the in-frame clones, and not every one. The repertoire consists of approximately 2.1 million clones, with 90% to 95% occurring once and the leading ten covering 0.39%. V lost 7 bases to trimming and J lost 0 bases; unmatched junction nucleotides: 7. CDR1 and CDR2 from the germline V gene are SNHLY and FYNNEI. CDR3 size: 15 residues. The receptor was isolated from a man between 18 and 35 years old in good health. Some clones in this sample may be carry-over from other donors' samples. The chain couples TRBV2 to TRBJ1-1; 8 bases align to TRBD1. The specimen was naive CD4+ T cells from PBMCs. Subset: CD45RA+ positively selected. The CDR3 loop is CASKINRGMNTEAFF. The CDR3 coding sequence is TGTGCCAGCAAGATTAACAGGGGGATGAACACTGAAGCTTTCTTT.